This T cell receptor beta chain was sequenced for a study of blood T cell repertoires in COVID-19. Study-level background: Samples of COVID-19 (acute and convalescent) were obtained from the United States, Italy and Spain.

With 0 bases removed from V and 8 bases from J, the gap between germline ends came to 8 bases. The CDR3 length is 13 residues. Germline loops: CDR1 LNHNV, CDR2 YYDKDF (reference sequence). Profiling relied on immunoSEQ multiplex PCR, and the TCRdb table lists in-frame clones only, not all of them. The data contain approximately 240,000 clones, 83% of them singletons. Patients from Seattle were sampled longitudinally, starting during active infection. This clone was observed a few times. This receptor was taken from a woman aged 25 to 39 with COVID-19, enrolled during active disease. The V and J genes are TRBV15 and TRBJ2-1, with D maybe TRBD2 (6 bases). Sequenced material: peripheral blood. The CDR3 region has the DNA TGTGCCACCAGCAGAGATAGGAGGGATGAGCAGTTCTTC. Residues: CATSRDRRDEQFF.